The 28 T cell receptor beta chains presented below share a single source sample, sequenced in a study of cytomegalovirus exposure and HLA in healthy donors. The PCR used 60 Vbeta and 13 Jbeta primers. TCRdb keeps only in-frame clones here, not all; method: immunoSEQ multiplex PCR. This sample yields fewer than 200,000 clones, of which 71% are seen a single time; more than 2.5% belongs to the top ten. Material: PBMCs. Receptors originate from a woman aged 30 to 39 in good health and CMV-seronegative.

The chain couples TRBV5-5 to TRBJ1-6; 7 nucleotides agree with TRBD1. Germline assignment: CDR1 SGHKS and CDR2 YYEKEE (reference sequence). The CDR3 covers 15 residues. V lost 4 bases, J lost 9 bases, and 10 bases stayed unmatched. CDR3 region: CASSARDSLSSPLHF. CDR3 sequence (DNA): TGTGCCAGCAGCGCAAGGGACAGTTTATCTTCACCCCTCCACTTT.

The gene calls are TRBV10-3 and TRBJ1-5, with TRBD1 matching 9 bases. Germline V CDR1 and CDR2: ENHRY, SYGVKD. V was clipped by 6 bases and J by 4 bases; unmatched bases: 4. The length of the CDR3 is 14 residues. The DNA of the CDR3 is TGTGCCATCAGCGGGGACAGGGTAAATCAGCCCCAGCATTTT. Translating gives CAISGDRVNQPQHF.

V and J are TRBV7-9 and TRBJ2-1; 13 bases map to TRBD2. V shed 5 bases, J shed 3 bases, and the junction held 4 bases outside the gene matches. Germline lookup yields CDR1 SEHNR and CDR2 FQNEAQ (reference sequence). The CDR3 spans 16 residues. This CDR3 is CASSHRLAGGYNEQFF. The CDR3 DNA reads TGTGCCAGCAGCCACCGACTAGCGGGGGGCTACAATGAGCAGTTCTTC.

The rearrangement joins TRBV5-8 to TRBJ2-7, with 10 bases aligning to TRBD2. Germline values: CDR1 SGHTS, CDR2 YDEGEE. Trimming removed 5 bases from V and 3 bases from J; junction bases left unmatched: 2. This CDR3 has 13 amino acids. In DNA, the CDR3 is TGTGCCAGCAGTCAGCGGGAGGGCTACGAGCAGTACTTC. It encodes CASSQREGYEQYF.

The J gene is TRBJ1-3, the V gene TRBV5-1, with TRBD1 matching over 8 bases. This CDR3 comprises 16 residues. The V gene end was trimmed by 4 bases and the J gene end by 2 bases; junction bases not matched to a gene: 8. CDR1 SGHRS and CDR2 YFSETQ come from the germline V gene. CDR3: CASSHRQGITGNTIYF. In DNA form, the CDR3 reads TGCGCCAGCAGCCACAGACAGGGGATAACTGGAAACACCATATATTTT.

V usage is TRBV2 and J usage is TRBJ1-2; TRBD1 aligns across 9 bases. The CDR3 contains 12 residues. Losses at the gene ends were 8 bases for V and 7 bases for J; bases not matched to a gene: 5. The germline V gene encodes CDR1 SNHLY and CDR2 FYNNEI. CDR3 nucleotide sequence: TGTGCCAGCGGTCGGACAGGGGCTGGCTACACCTTC. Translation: CASGRTGAGYTF. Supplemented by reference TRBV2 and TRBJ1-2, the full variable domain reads EPEVTQTPSHQVTQMGQEVILRCVPISNHLYFYWYRQILGQKVEFLVSFYNNEISEKSEIFDDQFSVERPDGSNFTLKIRSTKLEDSAMYFCASGRTGAGYTFGSGTRLTVV.

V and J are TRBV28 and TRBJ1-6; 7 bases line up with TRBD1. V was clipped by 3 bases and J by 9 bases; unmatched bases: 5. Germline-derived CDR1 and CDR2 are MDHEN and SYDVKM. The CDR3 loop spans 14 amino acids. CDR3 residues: CASSFRGKGSPLHF. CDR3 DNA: TGTGCCAGCAGTTTCAGGGGGAAGGGTTCACCCCTCCACTTT.

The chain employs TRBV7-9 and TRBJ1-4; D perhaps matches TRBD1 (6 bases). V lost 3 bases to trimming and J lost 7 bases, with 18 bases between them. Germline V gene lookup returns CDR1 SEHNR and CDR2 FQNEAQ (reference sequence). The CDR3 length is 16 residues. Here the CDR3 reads CASSLVGQPGSEKLFF. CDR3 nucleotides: TGTGCCAGCAGCTTGGTAGGACAGCCAGGGAGTGAAAAACTGTTTTTT.

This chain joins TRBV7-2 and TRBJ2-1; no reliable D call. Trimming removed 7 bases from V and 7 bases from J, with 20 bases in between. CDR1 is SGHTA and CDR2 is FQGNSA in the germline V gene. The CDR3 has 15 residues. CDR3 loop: CASTDQRQFPNEQFF. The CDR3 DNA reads TGTGCCAGCACCGACCAGCGTCAATTCCCGAATGAGCAGTTCTTC.

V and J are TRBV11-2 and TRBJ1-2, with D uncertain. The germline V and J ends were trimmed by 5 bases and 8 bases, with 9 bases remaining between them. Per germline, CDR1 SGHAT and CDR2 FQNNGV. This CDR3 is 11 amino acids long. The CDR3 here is CASSAGGGYTF. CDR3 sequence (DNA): TGTGCCAGCAGCGCAGGAGGAGGCTACACCTTC.

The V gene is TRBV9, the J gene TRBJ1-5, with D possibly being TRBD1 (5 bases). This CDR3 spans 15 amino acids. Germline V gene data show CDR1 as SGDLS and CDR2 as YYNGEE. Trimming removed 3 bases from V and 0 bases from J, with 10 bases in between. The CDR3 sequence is CASSETENSNQPQHF. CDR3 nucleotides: TGTGCCAGCAGCGAGACAGAAAATAGCAATCAGCCCCAGCATTTT.

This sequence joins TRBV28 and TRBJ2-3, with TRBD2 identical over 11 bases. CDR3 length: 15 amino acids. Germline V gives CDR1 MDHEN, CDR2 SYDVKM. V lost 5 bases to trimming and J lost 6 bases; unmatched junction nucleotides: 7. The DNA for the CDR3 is TGTGCCAGCAGTCCCCTAGCGGGAGGACGTGATACGCAGTATTTT. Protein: CASSPLAGGRDTQYF.

The chain's CDR3 is CASKQDLVYTF. CDR3 in DNA: TGTGCCAGCAAGCAGGATTTAGTCTACACCTTC. The chain joins TRBV28 to TRBJ1-2; D ambiguous. Germline CDR1 is MDHEN and CDR2 is SYDVKM. CDR3 length equals 11 residues. With 7 bases removed from V and 10 bases from J, the gap between germline ends came to 13 bases.

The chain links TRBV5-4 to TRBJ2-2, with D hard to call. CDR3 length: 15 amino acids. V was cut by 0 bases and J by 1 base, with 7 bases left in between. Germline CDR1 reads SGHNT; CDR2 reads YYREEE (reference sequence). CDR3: CASSLESVNTGELFF. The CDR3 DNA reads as TGTGCCAGCAGCTTGGAATCAGTGAACACCGGGGAGCTGTTTTTT.

CDR3 nucleotides: TGTGCCAGCAGTCCAGGGGCCGAAGCTTTCTTT. It translates to CASSPGAEAFF. The J gene is TRBJ1-1, the V gene TRBV6-6, with D possibly being TRBD1 (6 bases). Germline V lookup: CDR1 MNHNY, CDR2 SVGAGI (reference sequence). This CDR3 has 11 amino acids. The V gene lost 5 bases and the J gene lost 8 bases, with 9 bases spanning the gap.

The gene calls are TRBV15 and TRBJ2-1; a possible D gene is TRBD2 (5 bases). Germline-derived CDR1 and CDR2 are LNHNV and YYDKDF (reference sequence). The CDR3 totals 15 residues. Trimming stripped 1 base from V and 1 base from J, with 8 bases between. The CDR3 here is CATSRARDSYNEQFF. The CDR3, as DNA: TGTGCCACCAGCAGAGCGAGGGATTCCTACAATGAGCAGTTCTTC.

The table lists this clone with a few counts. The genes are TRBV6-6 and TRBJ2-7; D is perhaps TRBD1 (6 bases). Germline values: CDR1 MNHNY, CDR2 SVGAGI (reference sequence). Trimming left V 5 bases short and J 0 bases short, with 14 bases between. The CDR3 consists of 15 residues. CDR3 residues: CASSKQGLGSYEQYF. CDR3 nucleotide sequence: TGTGCCAGCAGTAAACAGGGTTTAGGCTCCTACGAGCAGTACTTC.

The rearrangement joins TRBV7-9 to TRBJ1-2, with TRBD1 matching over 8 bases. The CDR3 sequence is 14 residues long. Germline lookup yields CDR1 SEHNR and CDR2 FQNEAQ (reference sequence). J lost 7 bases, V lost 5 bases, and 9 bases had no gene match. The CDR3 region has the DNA TGTGCCAGCAGCCGCCCGACAGGGGCGAGTGGCTACACCTTC. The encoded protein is CASSRPTGASGYTF.

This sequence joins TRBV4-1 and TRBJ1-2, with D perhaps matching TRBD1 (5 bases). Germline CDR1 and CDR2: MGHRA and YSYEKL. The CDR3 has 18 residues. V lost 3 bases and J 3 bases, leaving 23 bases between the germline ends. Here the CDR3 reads CASSQSDISIYSDYGYTF. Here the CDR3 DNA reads TGCGCCAGCAGCCAGTCGGACATCAGCATATACAGTGACTATGGCTACACCTTC.

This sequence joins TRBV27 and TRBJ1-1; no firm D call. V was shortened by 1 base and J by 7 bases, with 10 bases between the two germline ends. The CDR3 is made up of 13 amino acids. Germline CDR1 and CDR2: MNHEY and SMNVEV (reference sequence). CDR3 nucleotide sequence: TGTGCCAGCAGTTTATTGGAGGGTTATGAAGCTTTCTTT. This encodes CASSLLEGYEAFF.

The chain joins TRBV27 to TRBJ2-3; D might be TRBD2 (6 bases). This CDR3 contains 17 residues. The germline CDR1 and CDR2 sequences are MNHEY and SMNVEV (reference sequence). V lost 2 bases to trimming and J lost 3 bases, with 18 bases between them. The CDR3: CASSLRHGSGVTDTQYF. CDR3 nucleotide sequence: TGTGCCAGCAGTTTAAGGCACGGGAGCGGTGTGACAGATACGCAGTATTTT.

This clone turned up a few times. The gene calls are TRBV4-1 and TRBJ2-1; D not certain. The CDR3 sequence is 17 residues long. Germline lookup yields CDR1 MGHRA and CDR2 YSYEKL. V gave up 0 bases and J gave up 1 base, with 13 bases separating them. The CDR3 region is CASSQDSGQLSYNEQFF. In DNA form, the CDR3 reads TGCGCCAGCAGCCAAGATTCTGGGCAATTATCCTACAATGAGCAGTTCTTC.

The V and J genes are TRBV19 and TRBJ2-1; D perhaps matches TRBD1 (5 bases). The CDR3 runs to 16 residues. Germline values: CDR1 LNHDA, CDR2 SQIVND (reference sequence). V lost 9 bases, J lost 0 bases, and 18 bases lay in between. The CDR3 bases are TGTGCCAGCCAGGGAACAAATCCCAGCTCCTACAATGAGCAGTTCTTC. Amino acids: CASQGTNPSSYNEQFF. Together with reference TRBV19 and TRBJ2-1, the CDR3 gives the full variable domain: DGGITQSPKYLFRKEGQNVTLSCEQNLNHDAMYWYRQDPGQGLRLIYYSQIVNDFQKGDIAEGYSVSREKKESFPLTVTSAQKNPTAFYLCASQGTNPSSYNEQFFGPGTRLTVL.

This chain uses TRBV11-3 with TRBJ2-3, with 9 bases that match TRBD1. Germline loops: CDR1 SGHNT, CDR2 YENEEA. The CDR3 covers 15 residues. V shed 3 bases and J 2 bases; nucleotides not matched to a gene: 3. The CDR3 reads CASSLGQGFTDTQYF. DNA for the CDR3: TGTGCCAGCAGCTTGGGACAGGGATTCACAGATACGCAGTATTTT.

CDR3 residues: CASSVAPSGGGFGNEQFF. The CDR3, as DNA: TGTGCCAGCAGCGTAGCTCCTTCGGGAGGGGGTTTCGGCAATGAGCAGTTCTTC. V is TRBV9 and J is TRBJ2-1; TRBD2 matches 8 bases. With 0 bases clipped from V and 6 bases from J, the junction kept 14 bases outside the gene matches. This CDR3 region has 18 residues. Germline V lookup: CDR1 SGDLS, CDR2 YYNGEE. The whole variable domain, remainder taken from reference TRBV9 and TRBJ2-1, is DSGVTQTPKHLITATGQRVTLRCSPRSGDLSVYWYQQSLDQGLQFLIQYYNGEERAKGNILERFSAQQFPDLHSELNLSSLELGDSALYFCASSVAPSGGGFGNEQFFGPGTRLTVL.

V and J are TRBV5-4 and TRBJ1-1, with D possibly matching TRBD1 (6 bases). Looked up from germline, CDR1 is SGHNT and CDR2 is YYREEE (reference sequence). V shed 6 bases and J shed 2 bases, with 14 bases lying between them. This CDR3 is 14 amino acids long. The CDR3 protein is CASTDGGANTEAFF. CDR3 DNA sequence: TGTGCCAGCACCGATGGGGGCGCCAACACTGAAGCTTTCTTT.

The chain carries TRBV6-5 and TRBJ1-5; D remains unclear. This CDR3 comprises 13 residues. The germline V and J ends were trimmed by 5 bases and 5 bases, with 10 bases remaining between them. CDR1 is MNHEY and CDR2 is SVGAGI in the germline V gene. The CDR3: CASSPLGDQPQHF. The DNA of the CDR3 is TGTGCCAGCAGTCCCCTGGGAGATCAGCCCCAGCATTTT.

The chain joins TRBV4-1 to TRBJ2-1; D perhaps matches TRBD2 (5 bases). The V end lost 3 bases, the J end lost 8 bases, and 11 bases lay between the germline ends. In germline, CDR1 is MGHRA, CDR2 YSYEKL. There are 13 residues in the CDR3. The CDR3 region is CASSQATDYEQFF. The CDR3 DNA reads TGCGCCAGCAGCCAGGCTACGGACTATGAGCAGTTCTTC.